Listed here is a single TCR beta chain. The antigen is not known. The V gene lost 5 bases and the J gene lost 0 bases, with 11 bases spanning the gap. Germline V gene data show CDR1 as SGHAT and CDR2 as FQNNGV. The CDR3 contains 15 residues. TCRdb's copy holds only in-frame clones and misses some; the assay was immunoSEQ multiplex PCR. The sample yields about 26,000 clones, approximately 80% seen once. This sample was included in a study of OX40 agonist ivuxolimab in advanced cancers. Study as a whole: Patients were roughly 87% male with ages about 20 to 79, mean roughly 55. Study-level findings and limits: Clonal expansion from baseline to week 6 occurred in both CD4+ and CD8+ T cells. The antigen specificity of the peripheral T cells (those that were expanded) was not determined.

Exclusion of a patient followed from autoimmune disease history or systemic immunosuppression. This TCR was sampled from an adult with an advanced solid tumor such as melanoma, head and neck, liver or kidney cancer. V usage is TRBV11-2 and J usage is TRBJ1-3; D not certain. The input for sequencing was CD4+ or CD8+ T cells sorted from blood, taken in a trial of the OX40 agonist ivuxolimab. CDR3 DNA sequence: TGTGCCAGCAGCCCCCAGGTATACTCTGGAAACACCATATATTTT. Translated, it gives CASSPQVYSGNTIYF.